This T cell receptor beta chain came from a study of T cell responses to AZD1222 COVID-19 vaccine. Assay used: immunoSEQ multiplex PCR; TCRdb lists only in-frame clones, some missing. Found here are fewer than 130,000 clones, about 95% of them singletons; the top ten hold about 3%. The CDR3 extends over 12 amino acids. Germline CDR1 SGHDN, CDR2 FVKESK. Between the trimmed V and J ends, which lost 4 bases and 7 bases, there was a span of 9 bases. Source: peripheral blood, taken 28 days after the second AZD1222 dose. The chain joins TRBV14 to TRBJ2-3, with D possibly being TRBD1 or TRBD2 (5 bases each). This TCR was recovered from an adult who received the AZD1222 COVID-19 vaccine. The CDR3 DNA reads as TGTGCCAGCAGCCCGGGACGAAATACGCAGTATTTT. Its protein is CASSPGRNTQYF.